These 28 T cell receptor beta chains were sequenced from one sample in a study of STAT5B mutations in CD4+ large granular lymphocyte leukemia (dated 2022 in TCRdb). The library was prepared using the immunoSEQ multiplex PCR assay. Drawn from immuneACCESS, this table holds only the in-frame rearrangements with V and J called that TCRdb kept. Clones are partly lost; checked studies trace under half to an unresolved V gene and leave the rest unexplained. Here the sample has some 38,000 clones; about 82% occur a single time. The ten largest make up around 1.2% of the sample. Sequences were obtained from CD4+ T cells from blood buffy coats. Every receptor here comes from a human donor in good health.

This chain uses TRBV6-5 with TRBJ2-7; tentative D call: TRBD1 (5 bases). CDR1 and CDR2 (germline): MNHEY, SVGAGI. V dropped 6 bases and J dropped 5 bases, with 20 bases sitting between them. The CDR3 runs 15 residues. The chain's CDR3 is CASRRPSRVGHEQYF. The DNA of the CDR3 is TGTGCCAGCAGACGACCGTCCCGCGTGGGGCACGAGCAGTACTTC.

The chain combines TRBV4-3 with TRBJ2-2; tentative D call: TRBD1 (6 bases). This CDR3 is built from 15 residues. Trimming took 0 bases from V and 7 from J, leaving 12 bases between them. From germline, CDR1 is LGHNA and CDR2 YSLEER. The CDR3 nucleotides are TGCGCCAGCAGCCAAGAACTGGGGGCGATCGGGGAGCTGTTTTTT. This sequence encodes CASSQELGAIGELFF.

V is TRBV21-1 and J is TRBJ1-1; TRBD1 is the table's D call and was not checked against the DNA. TRBV21-1 is a pseudogene. CDR3 length: 14 residues. The CDR3 protein is CASSRQGVDTEAFF. The DNA of the CDR3 is TGTGCCAGCAGCAGACAGGGAGTAGACACTGAAGCTTTCTTT.

V gene TRBV29-1 combines with J gene TRBJ2-5, with a possible D match to TRBD1 (5 bases). The CDR3 covers 12 residues. Germline V gene data show CDR1 as SQVTM and CDR2 as ANQGSEA. V was cut by 7 bases and J by 6 bases, with 15 bases left in between. The CDR3 nucleotides read TGCAGCGGCAATCAGGGTAGCAAGACCCAGTACTTC. This translates into CSGNQGSKTQYF.

This chain's CDR3 is CASSLVRGGTYNEQFF. The CDR3 region has the DNA TGCGCCAGCAGCTTGGTGCGGGGTGGGACCTACAATGAGCAGTTCTTC. V gene TRBV5-1 combines with J gene TRBJ2-1, with a weak D call TRBD2 (6 bases). Per germline, CDR1 SGHRS and CDR2 YFSETQ. Trimming left V 0 bases short and J 2 bases short, with 12 bases between. The CDR3 totals 16 residues.

V usage is TRBV7-2 and J usage is TRBJ1-5; unclear D gene. The CDR3 consists of 15 residues. Trimming took 5 bases from V and 1 from J, leaving 12 bases between them. Germline CDR1 SGHTA, CDR2 FQGNSA. The CDR3 is CASSEEGTSNQPQHF. The CDR3 bases are TGTGCCAGCAGCGAAGAGGGTACCAGCAATCAGCCCCAGCATTTT.

The chain uses TRBV27 and TRBJ1-2; 8 bases fit TRBD1. This CDR3 spans 13 amino acids. V was clipped by 3 bases and J by 8 bases; unmatched bases: 5. From germline, CDR1 is MNHEY and CDR2 SMNVEV (reference sequence). The CDR3 is CASSFGRGRGYTF. DNA for the CDR3: TGTGCCAGCAGTTTCGGCAGGGGGCGCGGCTACACCTTC.

J is TRBJ1-2 and V is TRBV4-1; TRBD1 matches 7 bases. Germline-derived CDR1 and CDR2 are MGHRA and YSYEKL. There are 14 residues in the CDR3. V lost 0 bases to trimming and J lost 5 bases; unmatched junction nucleotides: 3. The CDR3 reads CASSQDPGGYGYTF. The CDR3 region has the DNA TGCGCCAGCAGCCAAGATCCAGGGGGTTATGGCTACACCTTC.

The gene calls are TRBV29-1 and TRBJ1-1; D is uncertain. V was cut by 7 bases and J by 1 base, with 10 bases left in between. The CDR3 consists of 12 residues. Germline-derived CDR1 and CDR2 are SQVTM and ANQGSEA. CDR3 residues: CSATLTNTEAFF. DNA of the CDR3: TGCAGCGCCACTTTGACGAACACTGAAGCTTTCTTT.

This clone is medium-sized in the sample. This rearrangement joins TRBV7-8 to TRBJ1-2, with a tentative D call TRBD1 (6 bases). V gave up 5 bases and J gave up 8 bases, with 15 bases separating them. Germline CDR1 SGHVS, CDR2 FQNEAQ. The CDR3 has 13 residues. The CDR3 nucleotides read TGTGCCAGCAGCCCATCCAGGGGTTGGGGCTACACCTTC. Translating gives CASSPSRGWGYTF.

The V and J genes are TRBV5-3 and TRBJ1-2; 7 positions agree with TRBD1. TRBV5-3 is labeled an ORF, and its function is uncertain. V was pared by 2 bases and J by 4 bases, with 5 bases of the junction left unmatched. The CDR3 runs 14 residues. The CDR3 loop reads CARSFDRVTYGYTF. The DNA for the CDR3 is TGTGCCAGAAGCTTTGACAGGGTAACCTATGGCTACACCTTC.

As concerns this clone: An end of the junction differs from the germline gene, which may be a read error. The chain is built from TRBV7-7 and TRBJ2-7; D perhaps matches TRBD2 (5 bases). CDR3 length equals 14 residues. Germline V gives CDR1 SSHAT, CDR2 FNYEAQ (reference sequence). The CDR3 nucleotides read TGTGCTAGCAGCCGAGGACTTACCTCCTACGAGCAGTACTTC. Its translation is CASSRGLTSYEQYF.

The CDR3 spells CASSQRAHTSFRDEQFF. In DNA, the CDR3 is TGCGCCAGCAGCCAAAGAGCGCATACGTCCTTTAGGGATGAGCAGTTCTTC. V gene TRBV4-3 combines with J gene TRBJ2-1; D gene unclear. The length of the CDR3 is 17 residues. Germline CDR1 LGHNA, CDR2 YSLEER. V dropped 2 bases and J dropped 8 bases, with 22 bases sitting between them.

The chain carries TRBV6-1 and TRBJ2-5; D remains unclear. Trimming took 3 bases from V and 4 from J, leaving 12 bases between them. From germline, CDR1 is MNHNS and CDR2 SASEGT. CDR3 size: 14 residues. This CDR3 is CASSDGPNPETQYF. CDR3 in DNA: TGTGCCAGCAGTGATGGCCCGAACCCAGAGACCCAGTACTTC.

The gene calls are TRBV28 and TRBJ2-3; 7 nucleotides match TRBD1. V shed 5 bases and J 5 bases; nucleotides not matched to a gene: 7. CDR3 size: 14 residues. Germline V lookup: CDR1 MDHEN, CDR2 SYDVKM. As DNA, the CDR3 is TGTGCCAGCAGTCCCCCGAGGGGGCGAGATACGCAGTATTTT. This encodes CASSPPRGRDTQYF.

This rearrangement joins TRBV29-1 to TRBJ2-7; 9 bases fit TRBD1. The germline CDR1 and CDR2 sequences are SQVTM and ANQGSEA. CDR3 length: 12 amino acids. V lost 6 bases to trimming and J lost 6 bases; unmatched junction nucleotides: 6. The CDR3 reads CSVRDRDTEQYF. In DNA form, the CDR3 reads TGCAGCGTAAGGGACAGGGATACCGAGCAGTACTTC.

The chain recombines TRBV7-2 with TRBJ2-3; 15 positions agree with TRBD2. CDR1 is SGHTA, CDR2 FQGNSA, per germline. The CDR3 is 15 amino acids. The ends lost 5 bases at V and 9 bases at J; junction bases unmatched: 6. In DNA, the CDR3 is TGTGCCAGCAGCGCAGGACTAGCGGGAGGGGGCACGCAGTATTTT. Amino acid sequence: CASSAGLAGGGTQYF. The whole variable domain, remainder taken from reference TRBV7-2 and TRBJ2-3, is GAGVSQSPSNKVTEKGKDVELRCDPISGHTALYWYRQSLGQGLEFLIYFQGNSAPDKSGLPSDRFSAERTGGSVSTLTIQRTQQEDSAVYLCASSAGLAGGGTQYFGPGTRLTVL.

This rearrangement joins TRBV7-2 to TRBJ2-5; D gene ambiguous. The CDR3 has 12 amino acids. Germline CDR1 SGHTA, CDR2 FQGNSA. V lost 4 bases and J 4 bases, leaving 7 bases between the germline ends. The CDR3 spells CASSSDAETQYF. CDR3 DNA: TGTGCCAGCAGCTCCGACGCAGAGACCCAGTACTTC.

The chain recombines TRBV4-3 with TRBJ2-5; unclear D gene. Trimming shortened V by 0 bases and J by 5 bases, and 10 bases separated the two germline ends. This CDR3 is built from 14 residues. CDR1 and CDR2 (germline): LGHNA, YSLEER. The CDR3 protein is CASSQEAVRETQYF. The CDR3 DNA is TGCGCCAGCAGCCAAGAGGCCGTAAGGGAGACCCAGTACTTC.

This chain links TRBV30 with TRBJ1-3; 7 positions match TRBD1. The germline V gene encodes CDR1 GTSNPN and CDR2 SVGIG (reference sequence). J gave up 0 bases and V 0 bases, and 2 bases lay outside the gene matches. The length of the CDR3 is 15 residues. CDR3 sequence: CAWSVGTASGNTIYF. The CDR3 bases are TGTGCCTGGAGTGTGGGGACAGCCTCTGGAAACACCATATATTTT.

V and J are TRBV29-1 and TRBJ1-2, with 11 bases fitting TRBD1. Germline assignment: CDR1 SQVTM and CDR2 ANQGSEA. V dropped 7 bases and J dropped 7; count of bases not matched to a gene: 11. This CDR3 spans 14 amino acids. CDR3 amino acids: CSASTPGQGVGYTF. CDR3 nucleotide sequence: TGCAGCGCCTCTACCCCGGGACAGGGGGTTGGCTACACCTTC.

The J gene is TRBJ1-5, the V gene TRBV12-5; no definite D call. V was cut by 6 bases and J by 7 bases, with 10 bases left in between. Per the germline V gene, CDR1 is LGHNT and CDR2 is FRNRAP. The CDR3 consists of 12 residues. CDR3 nucleotide sequence: TGTGCTAGTGGGACGGGGTCCCAGCCCCAGCATTTT. It encodes CASGTGSQPQHF.

The chain uses TRBV21-1 and TRBJ2-1; whether TRBD2, the table's D call, matches the DNA was not checked. TRBV21-1 is an annotated pseudogene. The CDR3 length is 19 residues. CDR3 nucleotides: TGTGCCAGCAGCAGCCGACTAGCGGGAGGGCCCATTCTGTACAATGAGCAGTTCTTC. This sequence encodes CASSSRLAGGPILYNEQFF.

This chain connects TRBV7-3 to TRBJ1-5; 7 positions agree with TRBD1. V was clipped by 0 bases and J by 2 bases; unmatched bases: 1. The CDR3 is 15 amino acids. The germline CDR1 and CDR2 sequences are SGHTA and FQGTGA. CDR3 in DNA: TGTGCCAGCAGCTTAACTGGACAGGGCAATCAGCCCCAGCATTTT. As protein: CASSLTGQGNQPQHF. Together with reference TRBV7-3 and TRBJ1-5, the CDR3 gives the full variable domain: GAGVSQTPSNKVTEKGKYVELRCDPISGHTALYWYRQSLGQGPEFLIYFQGTGAADDSGLPNDRFFAVRPEGSVSTLKIQRTERGDSAVYLCASSLTGQGNQPQHFGDGTRLSIL.

This clone was found once. The J gene is TRBJ1-1, the V gene TRBV5-1, with D tentatively TRBD1 (5 bases). CDR1 SGHRS and CDR2 YFSETQ come from the germline V gene. V was shortened by 7 bases and J by 0 bases, with 16 bases between the two germline ends. CDR3 length: 15 amino acids. The CDR3 nucleotides read TGCGCCAGCTACGTGGGGGGGGACGTGAACACTGAAGCTTTCTTT. This encodes CASYVGGDVNTEAFF.

The table lists this clone with a count of one. This chain joins TRBV9 and TRBJ1-1; no reliable D call. Germline loops: CDR1 SGDLS, CDR2 YYNGEE. The V gene lost 2 bases and the J gene lost 1 base, with 9 bases spanning the gap. This CDR3 is built from 14 residues. The CDR3 DNA is TGTGCCAGCAGCGTTGCCAGGAGGAACACTGAAGCTTTCTTT. It encodes CASSVARRNTEAFF.

This chain joins TRBV5-1 and TRBJ2-5; 15 bases line up with TRBD2. Germline V gives CDR1 SGHRS, CDR2 YFSETQ. V was clipped by 4 bases and J by 5 bases; unmatched bases: 9. The CDR3 spans 17 residues. DNA of the CDR3: TGCGCCAGCAGCGGGGGACTAGCGGGGGGAGCTCTTGAGACCCAGTACTTC. This encodes CASSGGLAGGALETQYF.

In its sample, this clone was seen a few times. The rearrangement links TRBV9 to TRBJ2-5; 9 positions agree with TRBD1. CDR3 length equals 15 residues. Looked up from germline, CDR1 is SGDLS and CDR2 is YYNGEE. Trimming cost V 4 bases and J 4 bases; bases outside gene matches: 8. The CDR3 DNA is TGTGCCAGCAGCCCCCCTCCGGGACAGGGAGAGACCCAGTACTTC. Protein sequence: CASSPPPGQGETQYF.